This T cell receptor (beta chain) is from a study of T-cell memory formation after mild COVID-19. This clonotype was observed many times. Its antigen is not known. TCRdb called the 5' RACE reads again in MiXCR, with one record for every CDR3 protein. The table includes more than 120,000 distinct CDR3 sequences, 6% to 7% detected once. CDR3 length: 18 residues. Germline-derived CDR1 and CDR2 are MGHRA and YSYEKL. V gave up 0 bases and J gave up 1 base, with 15 bases separating them. The study, taken as a whole, reports: Clones that contracted from day 15 to 85 had balanced CD4/CD8; later expanders were CD4+ biased.

Sequencing was performed on PBMCs or a T cell subset sorted from them (not recorded which). The sequence derives from an adult woman who had mild COVID-19 (a few samples of this study predate the infection). Cell type and time point are not known. The chain links TRBV4-1 to TRBJ1-4; TRBD1 is a possible D gene (6 bases). CDR3 sequence: CASSQESRGRGTNEKLFF. The CDR3 DNA sequence: TGCGCCAGCAGCCAAGAGTCCAGGGGAAGAGGAACTAATGAAAAACTGTTTTTT.